The rows below give T cell receptor beta chains drawn from one sample of a study of shared clonotypes between healthy human individuals. The method was immunoSEQ multiplex PCR; TCRdb's version includes in-frame clones alone and lacks a portion of them. The sample lists over 850,000 clones, approximately 80% occurring once. Sequencing was done on a sample of memory CD4+ T cells from PBMCs. These receptors came from a man younger than 35 in good health. Some clones in this sample may be carry-over from other donors' samples. The CDR3 runs from the conserved cysteine through the conserved F or W. D genes are given only for firm matches. Some rows have no size entry. The others give once, few or many, or a class for an expanded clone.

D: NA; J: TRBJ2-3; size: NA; V: TRBV6-4; DNA: TGTGCCAGCAGTGACTTCCACACAGATACGCAGTATTTT; CDR3: CASSDFHTDTQYF
D: TRBD2; J: TRBJ2-2; size: NA; V: TRBV11-2; DNA: TGTGCCAGCACCACTAGCGGGAGGGCGTACACCGGGGAGCTGTTTTTT; CDR3: CASTTSGRAYTGELFF
D: TRBD2; J: TRBJ2-7; size: few; V: TRBV5-4; DNA: TGTGCCAGCAGCGGGGGACTAGCGGGAGGGTCATACGAGGAGCAGTACTTC; CDR3: CASSGGLAGGSYEEQYF
D: NA; J: TRBJ2-1; size: once; V: TRBV29-1; DNA: TGCAGCGTAACAACTACCTCCTACAATGAGCAGTTCTTC; CDR3: CSVTTTSYNEQFF
D: NA; J: TRBJ2-2; size: NA; V: TRBV7-3; DNA: TGTGCCAGCAGCTTATCTGTCGGGGAGCTGTTTTTT; CDR3: CASSLSVGELFF
D: TRBD1; J: TRBJ1-3; size: NA; V: TRBV25-1; DNA: TGTGCCAGCAGTGAATACTCGACAGGGGGAAACACCATATATTTT; CDR3: CASSEYSTGGNTIYF
D: NA; J: TRBJ1-1; size: NA; V: TRBV5-1; DNA: TGCGCCAGCAGCTCCTCCCAAAGGCTGAACACTGAAGCTTTCTTT; CDR3: CASSSSQRLNTEAFF
D: NA; J: TRBJ1-6; size: NA; V: TRBV30; DNA: TGTGCTCGTGCCGGGCCGGGGGATAATTCACCCCTCCACTTT; CDR3: CARAGPGDNSPLHF
D: NA; J: TRBJ2-1; size: once; V: TRBV5-1; DNA: TGCGCCAGCAGCCCGCGGGGCGGGACCGAATACAATGAGCAGTTCTTC; CDR3: CASSPRGGTEYNEQFF
D: NA; J: TRBJ2-3; size: NA; V: TRBV5-4; DNA: TGTGCCAGCAGCCGGACTACAGGCACAGATACGCAGTATTTT; CDR3: CASSRTTGTDTQYF
D: TRBD2; J: TRBJ2-3; size: NA; V: TRBV5-8; DNA: TGTGCCAGCAGCTTCAGGACTAGCGGGACAGATACGCAGTATTTT; CDR3: CASSFRTSGTDTQYF
D: NA; J: TRBJ2-1; size: NA; V: TRBV27; DNA: TGTGCCAGCAAACTCTCTAGGGGAAATGAGCAGTTCTTC; CDR3: CASKLSRGNEQFF
D: TRBD1; J: TRBJ1-5; size: NA; V: TRBV18; DNA: TGTGCCAGCGTCGGACAGGGGCGAAATCAGCCCCAGCATTTT; CDR3: CASVGQGRNQPQHF
D: NA; J: TRBJ1-1; size: NA; V: TRBV5-1; DNA: TGCGCCAGCAGTCCCCTAAGGGGTGAGACTGAAGCTTTCTTT; CDR3: CASSPLRGETEAFF
D: NA; J: TRBJ2-4; size: NA; V: TRBV28; DNA: TGTGCCACCGAGGAGGTATTAGCCAAAAACATTCAGTACTTC; CDR3: CATEEVLAKNIQYF
D: NA; J: TRBJ2-5; size: NA; V: TRBV11-2; DNA: TGTGCCAGCAGCTTAGGTTTTGGAGAGACCCAGTACTTC; CDR3: CASSLGFGETQYF
D: NA; J: TRBJ2-5; size: NA; V: TRBV5-1; DNA: TGCGCCAGCCGCCAGGGGGGGCCGGGGGAGACCCAGTACTTC; CDR3: CASRQGGPGETQYF
D: TRBD2; J: TRBJ2-5; size: NA; V: TRBV5-1; DNA: TGCGCCAGCAGCTTGGTCGCGGGAGGGCAAGAGACCCAGTACTTC; CDR3: CASSLVAGGQETQYF
D: NA; J: TRBJ2-1; size: NA; V: TRBV19; DNA: TGTGCCAGTAGTATAAACAATGAGCAGTTCTTC; CDR3: CASSINNEQFF
D: TRBD1; J: TRBJ1-5; size: NA; V: TRBV18; DNA: TGTGCCAGCTCGCCGCGGGACAGCCACAATCAGCCCCAGCATTTT; CDR3: CASSPRDSHNQPQHF
D: NA; J: TRBJ2-7; size: NA; V: TRBV28; DNA: TGTGCCAGCAGTAGCGGAGACAGCTACGAGCAGTACTTC; CDR3: CASSSGDSYEQYF
D: TRBD2; J: TRBJ2-1; size: NA; V: TRBV9; DNA: TGTGCCAGCAGCTGGGGGACTAGCGGTCCAGGGGTGCAGTTCTTC; CDR3: CASSWGTSGPGVQFF
D: TRBD2; J: TRBJ2-3; size: NA; V: TRBV29-1; DNA: TGCAGCGTTGATCCAAGCGGGAGTAGCACAGATACGCAGTATTTT; CDR3: CSVDPSGSSTDTQYF
D: NA; J: TRBJ2-1; size: NA; V: TRBV5-1; DNA: TGCGCCAGCAGCTTGGCTCTCACTGACAATGAGCAGTTCTTC; CDR3: CASSLALTDNEQFF